The clone carrying this T cell receptor beta chain was recorded at least ten times. Its cognate antigen is unknown. TCRdb's copy holds only in-frame clones and misses some; the assay was immunoSEQ multiplex PCR. Here the sample spans fewer than 4,500 clones, approximately 25% being singletons. The sample is drawn from a study of sequential checkpoint blockade in melanoma. Study information: TCRbeta immunosequencing was performed on DNA from 75 to 95 pretreatment melanoma tumor samples. Whole-study findings and limits: Tumor T-cell fraction and clonality correlated with PD-L1 and CD8+ counts. Patients with week-13 increases in T-cell fraction and clonality benefited about 30 times more often.

The sample's treatment: randomized to nivolumab then ipilimumab (arm A) or the reverse (arm B). DNA-damaging chemotherapy had not been given to any patient beforehand. CDR3 length: 16 amino acids. In germline, CDR1 is SGHNT, CDR2 YENEEA. V gave up 2 bases and J gave up 4 bases, with 17 bases separating them. This rearrangement joins TRBV11-3 to TRBJ2-5, with a weak D call TRBD2 (6 bases). The sequence came from a human donor with melanoma. The specimen was tumor tissue (inferred from file names), collected from a patient given nivolumab and ipilimumab in sequence. The CDR3 reads CASSLYEGGSGETQYF. The CDR3 DNA reads TGTGCCAGCAGCTTATACGAAGGAGGGTCGGGAGAGACCCAGTACTTC. Full variable domain (missing parts from reference TRBV11-3 and TRBJ2-5): EAGVVQSPRYKIIEKKQPVAFWCNPISGHNTLYWYLQNLGQGPELLIRYENEEAVDDSQLPKDRFSAERLKGVDSTLKIQPAELGDSAVYLCASSLYEGGSGETQYFGPGTRLLVL.